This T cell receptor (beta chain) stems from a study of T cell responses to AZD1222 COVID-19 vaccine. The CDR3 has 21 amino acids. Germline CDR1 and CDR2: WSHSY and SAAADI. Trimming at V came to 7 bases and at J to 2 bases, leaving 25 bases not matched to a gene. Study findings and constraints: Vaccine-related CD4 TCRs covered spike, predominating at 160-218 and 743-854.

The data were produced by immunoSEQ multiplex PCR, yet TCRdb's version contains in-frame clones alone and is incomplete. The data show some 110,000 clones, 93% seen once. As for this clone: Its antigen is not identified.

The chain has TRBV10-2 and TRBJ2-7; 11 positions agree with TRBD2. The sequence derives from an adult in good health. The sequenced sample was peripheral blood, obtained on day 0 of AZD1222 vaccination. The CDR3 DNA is TGCGCCAGCACCGATACCTTCGGGGCCGGGACTAGCGGATTCCCTACCTACGAGCAGTACTTC. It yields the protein CASTDTFGAGTSGFPTYEQYF.